The following is a T cell receptor (beta chain) sequence with its context. This sample is part of a study of T cell responses to AZD1222 COVID-19 vaccine. The method was immunoSEQ multiplex PCR; TCRdb's version includes in-frame clones alone and lacks a portion of them. The data contain around 150,000 clones, roughly 90% of them seen just once; the ten biggest clones take up about 1.5%. The CDR3 runs to 15 residues. After removal of 3 bases from V and 7 bases from J, the junction contained 3 bases not matched to a gene. Germline V gene sequence: CDR1 SGDLS, CDR2 YYNGEE. The origin of this receptor is an adult in good health. The rearrangement links TRBV9 to TRBJ2-1, with 14 positions matching TRBD2. Sample: peripheral blood, taken on day 0 of AZD1222 vaccination. The chain's CDR3 is CASSGLAGGVNEQFF. As DNA, the CDR3 is TGTGCCAGCAGCGGACTAGCGGGAGGGGTTAATGAGCAGTTCTTC.